A single sample gave rise to the 5 T cell receptor beta chains below, sequenced in a study of identical twins. MiXCR was run by TCRdb on the 5' RACE reads, yielding one entry per CDR3 protein. The sample yields about 520,000 distinct CDR3 sequences, roughly a fifth seen once. This sample was shared with a second study, whose subject was T cells expressing NK-cell markers.

The sample was CD4+ T cells sorted from blood. All receptors come from a woman aged 18-29 years in good health.

This clonotype was recorded a few times. The chain is built from TRBV6-1 and TRBJ2-2; 9 bases agree with TRBD2. Germline loops: CDR1 MNHNS, CDR2 SASEGT. V lost 6 bases and J lost 3; bases outside the gene matches: 14. This CDR3 has 18 residues. Written as DNA, the CDR3 is TGTGCCAGCAGCCCACTGGGGCGGGGGGGCCTTCACACCGGGGAGCTGTTTTTT. Its translation: CASSPLGRGGLHTGELFF.

The sample holds many counts of this clonotype. The rearrangement joins TRBV20-1 to TRBJ2-1, with 10 positions matching TRBD2. Germline assignment: CDR1 DFQATT and CDR2 SNEGSKA (reference sequence). This CDR3 is built from 16 residues. V shed 0 bases, J shed 4 bases, and the junction held 6 bases outside the gene matches. This chain's CDR3 is CSARDLASGGYNEQFF. CDR3 DNA sequence: TGCAGTGCTAGAGATCTAGCTAGCGGGGGTTACAATGAGCAGTTCTTC.

V is TRBV3-1 and J is TRBJ2-1; D might be TRBD2 (7 bases). V gave up 2 bases and J gave up 7 bases, with 15 bases separating them. This CDR3 is built from 15 residues. The germline CDR1 and CDR2 sequences are LGHDT and YNNKEL (reference sequence). The CDR3 sequence is CASSQRGGARNEQFF. The CDR3 DNA reads as TGTGCCAGCAGCCAAAGAGGGGGGGCGCGGAATGAGCAGTTCTTC.

Written as DNA, the CDR3 is TGTGCCACCAGTGATTCCATAGCGGGAGTCTACAATGAGCAGTTCTTC. This translates into CATSDSIAGVYNEQFF. The V call is TRBV24-1, the J call TRBJ2-1; 9 bases match TRBD2. V was pared by 2 bases and J by 3 bases, with 4 bases of the junction left unmatched. From germline, CDR1 is KGHDR and CDR2 SFDVKD. CDR3 length: 16 residues.

This chain links TRBV7-2 with TRBJ2-7, with 7 bases that match TRBD1. CDR1 is SGHTA and CDR2 is FQGNSA in the germline V gene. The CDR3 totals 16 residues. V gave up 6 bases and J gave up 0 bases; unmatched junction bases: 11. In nucleotides, the CDR3 is TGTGCCAGCAGTATCGCCGGGACAGCAAGCTCCTACGAGCAGTACTTC. It specifies CASSIAGTASSYEQYF.